A single sample gave rise to the 9 T cell receptor beta chains below, sequenced in a study of breast tumors, draining lymph nodes, adjacent tissues. Axillary draining lymph nodes of breast cancer patients supplied the node samples. A single record per CDR3 protein comes from TCRdb applying MiXCR to the multiplex PCR reads. The profile shows about 180,000 distinct CDR3 sequences, 25% to 40% of them singletons. Sequencing input: axillary lymph node tissue. The origin of the receptors is a female donor with breast cancer. Some clones in this sample may be carry-over from other donors' samples.

This clonotype has more than one count but fewer than ten. The rearrangement joins TRBV6-5 to TRBJ1-2; a possible D gene is TRBD1 (5 bases). Germline loops: CDR1 MNHEY, CDR2 SVGAGI. The V and J ends lost 0 bases and 6 bases respectively, with 11 bases between them. The CDR3 runs to 14 residues. CDR3 nucleotides: TGTGCCAGCAGTTACTCGGGGGGAGAGGATGGCTACACCTTC. It codes for CASSYSGGEDGYTF.

The sample holds many counts of this clonotype. An end of the junction does not agree with germline; a read error may underlie this. This chain uses TRBV7-7 with TRBJ2-5; the D gene is possibly TRBD1 (5 bases). This CDR3 spans 12 amino acids. Germline assignment: CDR1 SSHAT and CDR2 FNYEAQ (reference sequence). The DNA for the CDR3 is TGTGCTAGCAGTCCAGGGTTTGAGACCCAGTACTTC. Translating gives CASSPGFETQYF.

This clonotype was observed many times. The V call is TRBV4-2, the J call TRBJ2-3, with D perhaps given as TRBD1 or TRBD2 (5 bases each). Looked up from germline, CDR1 is LGHNA and CDR2 is YNFKEQ. The CDR3 length is 12 residues. Trimming left V 11 bases short and J 2 bases short, with 11 bases between. This chain's CDR3 is CAAGTHTDTQYF. The CDR3 bases are TGTGCCGCCGGGACCCACACAGATACGCAGTATTTT.

This clonotype was seen repeatedly, ten times or more. V and J are TRBV20-1 and TRBJ2-5; TRBD2 aligns across 14 bases. J was trimmed by 5 bases and V by 3 bases; bases with no gene match: 11. Per germline, CDR1 DFQATT and CDR2 SNEGSKA (reference sequence). CDR3 size: 17 residues. The CDR3 spells CSARPGLAGARQETQYF. The DNA of the CDR3 is TGCAGTGCTAGGCCGGGACTAGCGGGAGCGAGGCAGGAGACCCAGTACTTC.

A remark on this clonotype: The DNA is omitted, as the CDR3 cannot be located on it reliably, and the CDR3 follows TCRdb's listing. The J gene is TRBJ1-2, the V gene TRBV9; the listed D gene, TRBD1, was not tested against the DNA. The length of the CDR3 is 13 amino acids, counting both ends. From germline, CDR1 is SGDLS and CDR2 YYNGEE. Here the CDR3 reads CASSNAVGGGNTF.

The chain carries TRBV20-1 and TRBJ2-5; a weak D match, TRBD1 (6 bases). Germline V CDR1 and CDR2: DFQATT, SNEGSKA (reference sequence). With 1 base removed from V and 5 bases from J, the gap between germline ends came to 20 bases. The CDR3 has 16 amino acids. CDR3 nucleotide sequence: TGCAGTGCTAGAGCGATGGAAAACAGGGCTTGGGAGACCCAGTACTTC. Translation gives CSARAMENRAWETQYF.

This clonotype was counted a few times. A much larger clone differs from this one at a single base, so this may be a read error. CDR3 residues: CSALPSGSYAQYF. As DNA, the CDR3 is TGCAGTGCTTTGCCTAGCGGGAGCTACGCGCAGTACTTC. This chain links TRBV20-1 with TRBJ2-7; 10 nucleotides align to TRBD2. Germline V gene sequence: CDR1 DFQATT, CDR2 SNEGSKA (reference sequence). The CDR3 covers 13 residues.

V usage is TRBV2 and J usage is TRBJ2-5; no reliable D call. CDR3 length: 14 residues. Germline CDR1 SNHLY, CDR2 FYNNEI. V lost 7 bases to trimming and J lost 5 bases, with 17 bases between them. The CDR3 DNA reads as TGTGCCAGCAAGAAGGGAATGGACGGGGAGACCCAGTACTTC. It is translated as CASKKGMDGETQYF.

V gene TRBV4-2 combines with J gene TRBJ2-1, with TRBD1 as a possible D gene (5 bases). Germline V gene data show CDR1 as LGHNA and CDR2 as YNFKEQ. The CDR3 is 16 amino acids. V was clipped by 2 bases and J by 2 bases, with 13 bases between them. CDR3 in DNA: TGTGCCAGCAGCCAACAGGAAGGGGTCCCCTACAATGAGCAGTTCTTC. Protein sequence: CASSQQEGVPYNEQFF.